This T cell receptor beta chain was recorded in a study of blood T cells in healthy people across ages. There are a few counts of this clonotype. The antigen is undetermined. The study, taken as a whole, reports: Per million T cells, TCR beta diversity dropped roughly linearly as age increased.

PBMCs, at least 6 million per sample, were isolated. Primers used in a second PCR of about 6 to 11 cycles were a sample-barcoded 5' primer and a J-beta primer mix. TCRdb passed the 5' RACE reads through MiXCR, listing each CDR3 protein once. This table has about 1.4 million distinct CDR3 sequences, 59% appearing once. The germline CDR1 and CDR2 sequences are MNHNY and SVGAGI (reference sequence). V dropped 4 bases and J dropped 11 bases, with 11 bases sitting between them. The CDR3 covers 11 residues. The clonotype was recovered from a man in his late teens or twenties in good health. The chain carries TRBV6-6 and TRBJ1-1; D call uncertain. Sequenced material: blood. CDR3 loop: CASSSGSAAFF. Here the CDR3 DNA reads TGTGCCAGCAGTTCCGGATCAGCTGCTTTCTTT.